The 26 T cell receptor beta chains below all came from one sample that was sequenced in a study of identical twins (dated by TCRdb to 2016 to 2017). Receptor libraries were prepared by 5' RACE. The listed sequencing device is Illumina HiSeq 2000. TCRdb applied fastp at Q25 and MiXCR to the public reads, then kept only in-frame beta chains. Rows are combined by CDR3 protein, so each entry shows the most common genes and DNA. Here the sample has 460,000 or so distinct CDR3 sequences; approximately 15% occur a single time. About 0.52% of the sample belongs to the ten largest clones. These same data were also listed under a study on yellow fever vaccine responses in identical twins.

Sequenced: CD4+ T cells sorted from blood. Source of these receptors: a woman aged 18-30 years in good health.

The chain recombines TRBV2 with TRBJ2-7; a possible D gene is TRBD1 (6 bases). The CDR3 covers 12 residues. With 7 bases removed from V and 4 bases from J, the gap between germline ends came to 11 bases. CDR1 is SNHLY, CDR2 FYNNEI, per germline. The CDR3 loop reads CASMLDSYEQYF. The CDR3 nucleotides are TGTGCCAGCATGCTGGACAGTTACGAGCAGTACTTC.

This clonotype was seen a handful of times. This rearrangement joins TRBV28 to TRBJ1-6; D might be TRBD1 (6 bases). Germline CDR1 MDHEN, CDR2 SYDVKM. CDR3 size: 14 residues. With 4 bases removed from V and 7 bases from J, the gap between germline ends came to 11 bases. In DNA, the CDR3 is TGTGCCAGCAGTTGGCGAGGGGGGAATTCACCCCTCCACTTT. Translating it yields CASSWRGGNSPLHF.

The V call is TRBV2, the J call TRBJ2-1; 7 positions match TRBD1. V was pared by 7 bases and J by 8 bases, with 2 bases of the junction left unmatched. CDR1 SNHLY and CDR2 FYNNEI come from the germline V gene. This CDR3 comprises 11 residues. The CDR3 DNA follows: TGTGCCAGCAACGACAGGGATGAGCAGTTCTTC. Its protein product is CASNDRDEQFF.

The chain carries TRBV4-2 and TRBJ2-3; 13 bases align to TRBD2. The CDR3 length is 18 residues. From germline, CDR1 is LGHNA and CDR2 YNFKEQ. Losses at the gene ends were 0 bases for V and 1 base for J; bases not matched to a gene: 4. The CDR3 reads CASSQDITSGGGTDTQYF. The CDR3 coding sequence is TGTGCCAGCAGCCAAGATATTACTAGCGGGGGGGGCACAGATACGCAGTATTTT.

The chain carries TRBV20-1 and TRBJ2-2; 9 positions match TRBD1. The CDR3 covers 15 residues. J was trimmed by 3 bases and V by 2 bases; bases with no gene match: 4. The V gene's germline CDR1 is DFQATT and CDR2 SNEGSKA (reference sequence). This CDR3 is CSARSGQGYTGELFF. Written as DNA, the CDR3 is TGCAGTGCTAGATCGGGACAGGGATACACCGGGGAGCTGTTTTTT.

This clonotype has more than one count but fewer than ten. V usage is TRBV5-1 and J usage is TRBJ1-6, with D unresolved. The CDR3 runs to 16 residues. The germline V gene encodes CDR1 SGHRS and CDR2 YFSETQ. V dropped 0 bases and J dropped 0 bases, with 7 bases sitting between them. The CDR3 here is CASSLDGSSYNSPLHF. CDR3 DNA sequence: TGCGCCAGCAGCTTGGACGGAAGCTCCTATAATTCACCCCTCCACTTT.

This clonotype occurred a few times. This chain connects TRBV12-3 or TRBV12-4 to TRBJ1-1; D gene unclear. The V and J ends lost 5 bases and 0 bases respectively, with 16 bases between them. The CDR3 runs 16 residues. The CDR3 spells CASSPPRIKMNTEAFF. Written as DNA, the CDR3 is TGTGCCAGCAGTCCACCCCGAATTAAGATGAACACTGAAGCTTTCTTT.

The chain joins TRBV14 to TRBJ2-5, with TRBD1 as a possible D gene (5 bases). The CDR3 is made up of 11 amino acids. Germline CDR1 is SGHDN and CDR2 is FVKESK. Trimming took 5 bases from V and 8 from J, leaving 9 bases between them. The CDR3 region is CASSVGVTQYF. The CDR3 DNA reads as TGTGCCAGCAGCGTAGGGGTTACCCAGTACTTC.

The rearrangement links TRBV10-3 to TRBJ1-1; possible D gene TRBD1, 6 bases. Trimming left V 0 bases short and J 2 bases short, with 10 bases between. Per germline, CDR1 ENHRY and CDR2 SYGVKD. This CDR3 has 15 residues. For the CDR3, the DNA is TGTGCCATCAGTGAGTCGGCAGGGGCAAACACTGAAGCTTTCTTT. It codes for CAISESAGANTEAFF.

This clonotype was counted a few times. J is TRBJ2-3 and V is TRBV4-1, with D possibly TRBD1 on 6 matching bases. Looked up from germline, CDR1 is MGHRA and CDR2 is YSYEKL. With 4 bases removed from V and 2 bases from J, the gap between germline ends came to 19 bases. The CDR3 has 17 amino acids. CDR3 DNA sequence: TGCGCCAGCAGCCGCCTAACCGGGACAACAACCACAGATACGCAGTATTTT. Translation: CASSRLTGTTTTDTQYF.

This rearrangement joins TRBV4-2 to TRBJ2-3, with D possibly matching TRBD2 (6 bases). This CDR3 has 15 amino acids. Germline CDR1 and CDR2: LGHNA and YNFKEQ. Trimming left V 4 bases short and J 0 bases short, with 11 bases between. The CDR3 region is CASSPTSVSTDTQYF. The CDR3 DNA reads TGTGCCAGCAGCCCGACTAGTGTTAGCACAGATACGCAGTATTTT.

This clonotype was seen a handful of times. The chain combines TRBV5-1 with TRBJ1-1; D perhaps matches TRBD1 (6 bases). Germline V lookup: CDR1 SGHRS, CDR2 YFSETQ. This CDR3 has 15 amino acids. V lost 1 base to trimming and J lost 0 bases, with 10 bases between them. This CDR3 reads CASSLRGTLNTEAFF. The CDR3 coding sequence is TGCGCCAGCAGCTTGAGGGGGACCCTGAACACTGAAGCTTTCTTT.

This clonotype has only a few counts. The V gene is TRBV12-3 or TRBV12-4, the J gene TRBJ2-3; 8 nucleotides align to TRBD1. CDR3 length: 15 amino acids. The J segment lost 0 bases and the V segment lost 6 bases, leaving 5 bases of the junction unmatched. In DNA form, the CDR3 reads TGTGCCAGCAGCCGACAGGGGAGGAGCACAGATACGCAGTATTTT. It is translated as CASSRQGRSTDTQYF.

J is TRBJ2-1 and V is TRBV7-6, with TRBD1 as a possible D gene (6 bases). V dropped 4 bases and J dropped 0 bases, with 13 bases sitting between them. Per the germline V gene, CDR1 is SGHVS and CDR2 is FNYEAQ. This CDR3 has 16 amino acids. The CDR3 here is CASSSGQLSSYNEQFF. As DNA, the CDR3 is TGTGCCAGCAGCTCCGGACAGCTTAGCTCCTACAATGAGCAGTTCTTC.

The chain couples TRBV20-1 to TRBJ2-1, with a weak D call TRBD2 (6 bases). Germline V CDR1 and CDR2: DFQATT, SNEGSKA (reference sequence). Deletions cut 1 base from V and 1 base from J, with 14 bases between. The CDR3 has 16 amino acids. DNA for the CDR3: TGCAGTGCTAGAGTCTTTGGCGGGGTTTCCTACAATGAGCAGTTCTTC. Translation gives CSARVFGGVSYNEQFF.

The chain carries TRBV5-6 and TRBJ2-1, with 9 bases lining up with TRBD1. Germline CDR1 and CDR2: SGHDT and YYEEEE. CDR3 length equals 20 residues. V lost 2 bases and J lost 1; bases outside the gene matches: 16. CDR3 DNA sequence: TGTGCCAGCAGCTTATGGGCCCGGGACAGGGTGGTAACTTCCTACAATGAGCAGTTCTTC. Translating it yields CASSLWARDRVVTSYNEQFF.

This clonotype was seen a handful of times. At one end, the junction sequence differs from germline, possibly due to a read error. The chain is built from TRBV29-1 and TRBJ2-1; TRBD1 matches at 7 bases. The CDR3 extends over 12 amino acids. Germline V gives CDR1 SQVTM, CDR2 ANQGSEA. CDR3 in amino acids: CSVNTGARIFLF. The CDR3 DNA reads TGCAGCGTGAATACAGGGGCCCGGATTTTTCTCTTC.

A few counts support this clonotype. The chain is built from TRBV10-2 and TRBJ2-1, with 10 bases matching TRBD1. Germline CDR1 reads WSHSY; CDR2 reads SAAADI. V gave up 6 bases and J gave up 5 bases; unmatched junction bases: 7. The CDR3 extends over 15 amino acids. CDR3 loop: CASRGDRGVHNEQFF. The CDR3 DNA is TGCGCCAGCAGGGGGGACAGGGGTGTGCACAATGAGCAGTTCTTC.

V gene TRBV11-2 combines with J gene TRBJ2-4; TRBD2 is a possible D gene (5 bases). The CDR3 has 18 amino acids. V lost 4 bases and J 3 bases, leaving 22 bases between the germline ends. Germline-derived CDR1 and CDR2 are SGHAT and FQNNGV. This CDR3 reads CASSSGGSQTGSKNIQYF. In nucleotides, the CDR3 is TGTGCCAGCAGCTCAGGAGGTAGCCAAACTGGAAGCAAAAACATTCAGTACTTC.

This clonotype appeared a few times. This sequence joins TRBV7-2 and TRBJ2-2; perhaps TRBD2 as D (5 bases). The germline CDR1 and CDR2 sequences are SGHTA and FQGNSA. CDR3 size: 16 residues. Trimming removed 3 bases at V and 0 bases at J, with 11 bases between. Here the CDR3 DNA reads TGTGCCAGCAGCTTTAGGACTTCGACGAACACCGGGGAGCTGTTTTTT. Its translation: CASSFRTSTNTGELFF.

This clonotype was seen ten or more times. The chain carries TRBV2 and TRBJ2-3; 7 nucleotides align to TRBD2. CDR1 is SNHLY and CDR2 is FYNNEI in the germline V gene. The CDR3 runs 12 residues. V trimming: 8 bases; J trimming: 2 bases; junction bases outside the gene matches: 1. The DNA of the CDR3 is TGTGCCAGCGGGGGGGACACAGATACGCAGTATTTT. Amino acid sequence: CASGGDTDTQYF.

This CDR3 reads CASSFFESLRNQPQHF. The CDR3 nucleotides are TGTGCCAGCAGTTTTTTCGAGTCGCTTCGTAATCAGCCCCAGCATTTT. The chain joins TRBV28 to TRBJ1-5; D remains unclear. CDR3 length: 16 residues. The germline CDR1 and CDR2 sequences are MDHEN and SYDVKM. V was pared by 3 bases and J by 4 bases, with 16 bases between.

A remark on this clonotype: The junction and the germline gene differ at one end; a read error may be behind it. The DNA for the CDR3 is TGTGCCACCAGCACAAGGGCGAGGGTATCCTACAATGGGCAGTTCTTC. Encoded protein: CATSTRARVSYNGQFF. The chain carries TRBV15 and TRBJ2-1; D is perhaps TRBD2 (5 bases). From germline, CDR1 is LNHNV and CDR2 YYDKDF (reference sequence). The CDR3 totals 16 residues.

The genes are TRBV20-1 and TRBJ1-5, with TRBD1 matching over 9 bases. CDR3 size: 16 residues. Germline V gene sequence: CDR1 DFQATT, CDR2 SNEGSKA (reference sequence). V lost 0 bases, J lost 3 bases, and 6 bases stayed unmatched. The CDR3 coding sequence is TGCAGTGCTAGAGATATGACAGGGGGAGTCAATCAGCCCCAGCATTTT. Its protein product is CSARDMTGGVNQPQHF.

V and J are TRBV10-3 and TRBJ2-5; 12 nucleotides line up with TRBD2. Germline trimming cut 5 bases from V and 0 bases from J; bases unmatched to any gene: 1. This CDR3 is built from 15 residues. From germline, CDR1 is ENHRY and CDR2 SYGVKD. The CDR3, as DNA: TGTGCCATCAGTTGGACTAGCGGGGACCAAGAGACCCAGTACTTC. This codes for CAISWTSGDQETQYF.

V and J are TRBV5-4 and TRBJ2-2; D possibly matches TRBD1 or TRBD2 (5 bases each). V shed 3 bases and J shed 3 bases, with 9 bases lying between them. The length of the CDR3 is 14 residues. The germline gives CDR1 SGHNT, CDR2 YYREEE (reference sequence). The chain's CDR3 is CASSWGSYTGELFF. The DNA of the CDR3 is TGTGCCAGCAGCTGGGGGTCCTACACCGGGGAGCTGTTTTTT.